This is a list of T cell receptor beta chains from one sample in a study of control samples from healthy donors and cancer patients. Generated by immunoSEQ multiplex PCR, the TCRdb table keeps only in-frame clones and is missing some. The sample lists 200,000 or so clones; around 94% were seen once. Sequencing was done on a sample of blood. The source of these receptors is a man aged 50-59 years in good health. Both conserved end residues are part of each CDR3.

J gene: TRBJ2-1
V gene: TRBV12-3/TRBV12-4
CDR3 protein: CASTGDSYNEQFF

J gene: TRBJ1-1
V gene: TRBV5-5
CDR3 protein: CASSTRGGNTEAFF

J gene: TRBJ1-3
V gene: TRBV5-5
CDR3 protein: CASSLAPGPRNTIYF

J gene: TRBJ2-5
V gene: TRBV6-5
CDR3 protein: CASSYSGRFQETQYF

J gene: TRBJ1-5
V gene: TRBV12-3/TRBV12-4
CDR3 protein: CASSFAEGGPQHF

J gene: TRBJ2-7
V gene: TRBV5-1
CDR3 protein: CASSLQGSYEQYF

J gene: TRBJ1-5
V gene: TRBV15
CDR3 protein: CATSRGDSGYNQPQHF

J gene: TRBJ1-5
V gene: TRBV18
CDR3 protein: CASSPSEGQPQHF

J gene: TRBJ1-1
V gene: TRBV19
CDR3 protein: CATEGQLGDEAFF

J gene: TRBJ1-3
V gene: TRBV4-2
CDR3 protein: CASRKTDTGNTIYF

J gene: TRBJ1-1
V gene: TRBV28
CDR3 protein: CASSSWGQGSTTEAFF

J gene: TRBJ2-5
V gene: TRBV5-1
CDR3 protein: CASSLGQETQYF

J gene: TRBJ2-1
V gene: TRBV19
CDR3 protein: CASGLAGGNEQFF

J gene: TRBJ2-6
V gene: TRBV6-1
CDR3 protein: CASSEETTGANVLTF

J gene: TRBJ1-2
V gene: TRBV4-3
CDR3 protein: CASSQEWATGRSYGYTF

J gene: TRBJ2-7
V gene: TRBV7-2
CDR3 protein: CASTPDRWSYEQYF

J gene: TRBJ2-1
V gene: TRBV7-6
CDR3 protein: CASSLQFNEQFF

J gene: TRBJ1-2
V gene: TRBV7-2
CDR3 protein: CASSDRGQVNYGYTF

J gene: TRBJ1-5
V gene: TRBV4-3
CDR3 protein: CASSQDLGGRPQPQHF

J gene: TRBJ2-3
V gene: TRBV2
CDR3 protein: CASGGLALGTQYF

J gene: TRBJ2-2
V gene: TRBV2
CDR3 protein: CARRGVNTGELFF

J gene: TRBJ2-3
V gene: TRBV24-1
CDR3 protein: CATSDEVGTPDTQYF

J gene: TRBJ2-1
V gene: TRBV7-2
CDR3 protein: CASIPQPSSYNEQFF

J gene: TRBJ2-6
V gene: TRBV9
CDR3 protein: CASSKGGGSGANVLTF

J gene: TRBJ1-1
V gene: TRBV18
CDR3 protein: CASSRSGQKNTEAFF

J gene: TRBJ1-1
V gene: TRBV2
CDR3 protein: CASSDQGFDTEAFF

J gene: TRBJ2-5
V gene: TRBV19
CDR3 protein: CASSLGQGRGETQYF

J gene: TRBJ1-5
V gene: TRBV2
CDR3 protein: CASRPSGAGQPQHF

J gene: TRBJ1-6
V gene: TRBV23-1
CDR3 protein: CASSQGLGAAACSPLHF

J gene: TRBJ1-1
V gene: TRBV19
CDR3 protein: CATHGAGTEAFF

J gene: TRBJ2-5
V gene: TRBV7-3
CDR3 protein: CASSLDRETQYF

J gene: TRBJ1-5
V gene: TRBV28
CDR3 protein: CASSGRPRGNQPQHF

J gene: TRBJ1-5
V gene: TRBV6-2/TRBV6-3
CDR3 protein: CASSVDRNQPQHF

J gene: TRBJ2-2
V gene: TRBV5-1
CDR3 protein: CASSPEDRTGELFF

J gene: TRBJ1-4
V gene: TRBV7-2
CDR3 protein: CASSLSRGGGEKLFF

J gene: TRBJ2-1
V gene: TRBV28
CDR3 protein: CASRVDGGEQFF

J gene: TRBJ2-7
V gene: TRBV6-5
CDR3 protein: CASSLKPGQAYEQYF

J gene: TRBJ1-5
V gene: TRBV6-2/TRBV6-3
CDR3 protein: CASSYGHGTPQHF

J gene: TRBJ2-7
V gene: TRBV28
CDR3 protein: CASSFGGRVYEQYF

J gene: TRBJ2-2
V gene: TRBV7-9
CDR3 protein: CASSPLPANTGELFF

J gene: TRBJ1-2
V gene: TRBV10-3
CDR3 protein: CAISQFAGPYGYTF

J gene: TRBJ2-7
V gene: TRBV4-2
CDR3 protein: CASSQDSGKSYEQYF

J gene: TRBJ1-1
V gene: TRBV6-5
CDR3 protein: CASTGQENTEAFF

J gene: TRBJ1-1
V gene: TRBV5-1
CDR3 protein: CASSLGDSEAFF

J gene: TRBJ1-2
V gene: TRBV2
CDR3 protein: CASRPRGGYGYTF

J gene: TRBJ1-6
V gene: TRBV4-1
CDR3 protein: CASSQAGGSLYNSPLHF

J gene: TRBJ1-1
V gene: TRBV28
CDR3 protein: CASSSTGTGGGNTEAFF

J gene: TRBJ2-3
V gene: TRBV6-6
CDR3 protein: CASSGPGGVHTDTQYF